Below, 2 T cell receptor beta chains from the same sample are listed, as sequenced in a study of T cell clonotyping in hematopoietic cell transplantation. Assay used: immunoSEQ multiplex PCR; TCRdb lists only in-frame clones, some missing. This sample has approximately 11,000 clones, with roughly 90% found just once. Sequenced sample: peripheral blood mononuclear cells. Receptor source: a woman aged 50 to 60 in good health. Some clones in this sample may be carry-over from other donors' samples.

The rearrangement joins TRBV5-6 to TRBJ1-5, with a weak D call TRBD1 (6 bases). This CDR3 is 16 amino acids long. The germline CDR1 and CDR2 sequences are SGHDT and YYEEEE. V was trimmed by 4 bases and J by 0 bases, leaving 14 bases between them. CDR3 protein: CASSGGGPNSNQPQHF. The DNA for the CDR3 is TGTGCCAGCAGCGGGGGGGGGCCGAATAGCAATCAGCCCCAGCATTTT.

The rearrangement uses TRBV18 and TRBJ2-5; unclear D gene. This CDR3 is 15 amino acids long. Germline V gene sequence: CDR1 KGHSH, CDR2 LQKENI. Trimming cost V 0 bases and J 2 bases, with 10 bases left between them. CDR3 sequence (DNA): TGTGCCAGCTCACCACCGATGGGCCAACAAGAGACCCAGTACTTC. It is translated as CASSPPMGQQETQYF.